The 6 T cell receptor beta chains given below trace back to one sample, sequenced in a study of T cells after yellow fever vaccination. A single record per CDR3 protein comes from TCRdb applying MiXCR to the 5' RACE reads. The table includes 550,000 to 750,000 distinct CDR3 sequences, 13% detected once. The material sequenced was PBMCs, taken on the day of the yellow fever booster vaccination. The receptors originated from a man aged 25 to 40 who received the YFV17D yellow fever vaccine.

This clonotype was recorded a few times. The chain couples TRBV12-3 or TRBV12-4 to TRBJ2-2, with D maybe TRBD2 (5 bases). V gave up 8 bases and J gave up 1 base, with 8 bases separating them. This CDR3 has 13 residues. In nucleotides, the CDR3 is TGTGCCAGCGCGAGGGAGAACACCGGGGAGCTGTTTTTT. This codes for CASARENTGELFF.

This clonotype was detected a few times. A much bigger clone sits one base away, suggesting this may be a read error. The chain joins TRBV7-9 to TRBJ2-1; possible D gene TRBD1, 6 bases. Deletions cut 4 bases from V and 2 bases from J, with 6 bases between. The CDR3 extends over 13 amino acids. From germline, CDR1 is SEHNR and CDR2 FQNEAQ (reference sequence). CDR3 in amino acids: CASSWDTYNEQFF. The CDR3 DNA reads TGTGCCAGCAGCTGGGACACCTACAATGAGCAGTTCTTC.

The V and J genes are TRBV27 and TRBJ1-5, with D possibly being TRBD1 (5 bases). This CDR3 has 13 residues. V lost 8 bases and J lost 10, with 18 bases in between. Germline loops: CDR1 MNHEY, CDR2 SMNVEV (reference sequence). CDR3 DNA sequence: TGTGCCAGCTCAGACAGCCTGGTCAGCCCCCAGCATTTT. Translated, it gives CASSDSLVSPQHF.

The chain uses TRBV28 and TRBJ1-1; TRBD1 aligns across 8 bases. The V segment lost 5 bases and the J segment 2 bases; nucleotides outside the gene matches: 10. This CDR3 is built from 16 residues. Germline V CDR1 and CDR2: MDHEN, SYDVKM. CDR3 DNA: TGTGCCAGCAGTCCCTCCCTCGGACAGGGCAACACTGAAGCTTTCTTT. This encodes CASSPSLGQGNTEAFF. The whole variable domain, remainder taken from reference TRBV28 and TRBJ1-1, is DVKVTQSSRYLVKRTGEKVFLECVQDMDHENMFWYRQDPGLGLRLIYFSYDVKMKEKGDIPEGYSVSREKKERFSLILESASTNQTSMYLCASSPSLGQGNTEAFFGQGTRLTVV.

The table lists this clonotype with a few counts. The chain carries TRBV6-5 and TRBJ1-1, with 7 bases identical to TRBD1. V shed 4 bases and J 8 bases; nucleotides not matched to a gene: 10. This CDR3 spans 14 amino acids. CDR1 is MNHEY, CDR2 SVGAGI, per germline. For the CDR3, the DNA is TGTGCCAGCAGTTTAAGCGGACAGGTCTCCGAAGCTTTCTTT. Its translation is CASSLSGQVSEAFF.

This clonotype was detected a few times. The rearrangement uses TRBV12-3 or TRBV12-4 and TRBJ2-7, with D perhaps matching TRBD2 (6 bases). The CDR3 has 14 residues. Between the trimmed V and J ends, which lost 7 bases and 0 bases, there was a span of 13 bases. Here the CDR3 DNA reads TGTGCCAGCACCTTGTTCGGGAGCTCCTACGAGCAGTACTTC. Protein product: CASTLFGSSYEQYF.